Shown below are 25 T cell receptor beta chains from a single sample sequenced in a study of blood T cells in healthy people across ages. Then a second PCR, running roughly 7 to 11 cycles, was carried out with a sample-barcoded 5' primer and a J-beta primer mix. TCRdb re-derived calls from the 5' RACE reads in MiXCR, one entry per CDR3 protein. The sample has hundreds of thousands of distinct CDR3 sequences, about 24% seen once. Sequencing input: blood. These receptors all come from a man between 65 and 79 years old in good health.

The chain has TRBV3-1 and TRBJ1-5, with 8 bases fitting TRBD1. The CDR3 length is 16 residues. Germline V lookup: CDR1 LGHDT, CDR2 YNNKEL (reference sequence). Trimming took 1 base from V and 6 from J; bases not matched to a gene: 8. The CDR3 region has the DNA TGTGCCAGCAGCCAAGCCGGGGCAGGGGGCGGTCAGCCCCAGCATTTT. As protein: CASSQAGAGGGQPQHF.

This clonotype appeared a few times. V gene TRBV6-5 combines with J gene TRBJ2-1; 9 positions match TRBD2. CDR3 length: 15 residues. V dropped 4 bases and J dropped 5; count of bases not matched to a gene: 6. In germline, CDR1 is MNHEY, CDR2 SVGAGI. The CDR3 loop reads CASSLLAGADNEQFF. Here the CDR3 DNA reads TGTGCCAGCAGTTTATTAGCGGGAGCAGACAATGAGCAGTTCTTC.

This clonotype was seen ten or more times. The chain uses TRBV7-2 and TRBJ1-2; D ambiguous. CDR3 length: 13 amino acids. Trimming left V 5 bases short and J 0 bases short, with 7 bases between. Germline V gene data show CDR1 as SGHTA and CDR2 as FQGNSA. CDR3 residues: CASSPSSNYGYTF. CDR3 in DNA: TGTGCCAGCAGCCCGAGCTCTAACTATGGCTACACCTTC.

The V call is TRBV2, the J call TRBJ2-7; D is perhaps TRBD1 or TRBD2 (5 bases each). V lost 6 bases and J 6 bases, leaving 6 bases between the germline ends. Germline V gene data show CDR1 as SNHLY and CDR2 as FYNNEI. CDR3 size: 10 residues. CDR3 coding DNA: TGTGCCAGCAGAGGGACCGAGCAGTACTTC. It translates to CASRGTEQYF. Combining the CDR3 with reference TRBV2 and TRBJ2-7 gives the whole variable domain EPEVTQTPSHQVTQMGQEVILRCVPISNHLYFYWYRQILGQKVEFLVSFYNNEISEKSEIFDDQFSVERPDGSNFTLKIRSTKLEDSAMYFCASRGTEQYFGPGTRLTVT.

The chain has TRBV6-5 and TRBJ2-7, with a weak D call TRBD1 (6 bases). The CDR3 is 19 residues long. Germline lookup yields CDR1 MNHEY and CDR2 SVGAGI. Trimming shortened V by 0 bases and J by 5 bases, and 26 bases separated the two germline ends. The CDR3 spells CASSYSKSRDKRVMDEQYV. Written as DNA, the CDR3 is TGTGCCAGCAGTTACTCGAAGTCCCGGGACAAAAGGGTTATGGACGAGCAGTACGTC.

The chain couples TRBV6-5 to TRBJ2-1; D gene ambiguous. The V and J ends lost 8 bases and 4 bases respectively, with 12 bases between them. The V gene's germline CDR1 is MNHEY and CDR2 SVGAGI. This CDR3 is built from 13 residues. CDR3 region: CASRPRRYNEQFF. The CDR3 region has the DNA TGTGCCAGCCGTCCTAGGAGATACAATGAGCAGTTCTTC.

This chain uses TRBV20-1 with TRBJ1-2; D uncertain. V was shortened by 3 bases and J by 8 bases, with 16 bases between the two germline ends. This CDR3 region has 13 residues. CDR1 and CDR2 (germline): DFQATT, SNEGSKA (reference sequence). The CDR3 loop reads CSASRREGKGYTF. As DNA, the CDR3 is TGCAGTGCTAGTCGTCGGGAGGGAAAAGGCTACACCTTC.

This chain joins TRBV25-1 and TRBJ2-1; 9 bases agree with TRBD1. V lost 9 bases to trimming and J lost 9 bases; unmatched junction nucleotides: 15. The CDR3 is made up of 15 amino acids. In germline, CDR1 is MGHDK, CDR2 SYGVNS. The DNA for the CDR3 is TGTGCCAGAAACCGGAGGACAGGGGAAAGTACTGAGCAGTTCTTC. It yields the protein CARNRRTGESTEQFF.

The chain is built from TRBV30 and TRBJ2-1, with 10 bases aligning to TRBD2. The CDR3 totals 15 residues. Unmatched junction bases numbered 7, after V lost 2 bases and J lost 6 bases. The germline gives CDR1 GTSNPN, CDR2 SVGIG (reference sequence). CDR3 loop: CAWSLAGVPLNEQFF. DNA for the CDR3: TGTGCCTGGAGTCTAGCGGGAGTGCCCCTCAATGAGCAGTTCTTC.

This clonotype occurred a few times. In DNA form, the CDR3 reads TGCGCCAGCAGCTTGGGGTCCACAGGAGAGGGCTACACCTTC. Its protein product is CASSLGSTGEGYTF. V is TRBV5-1 and J is TRBJ1-2; D may be TRBD1 (5 bases). The V end was cut by 0 bases, the J end by 8 bases, with 14 bases between. This CDR3 contains 14 residues. Germline V gives CDR1 SGHRS, CDR2 YFSETQ.

The CDR3 region is CASSQGRGLAEQFF. Here the CDR3 DNA reads TGTGCCAGCAGCCAAGGTCGGGGACTAGCGGAGCAGTTCTTC. The rearrangement uses TRBV7-3 and TRBJ2-1; 10 bases match TRBD2. The CDR3 runs to 14 residues. CDR1 is SGHTA, CDR2 FQGTGA, per germline. Trimming removed 5 bases from V and 10 bases from J; junction bases left unmatched: 8.

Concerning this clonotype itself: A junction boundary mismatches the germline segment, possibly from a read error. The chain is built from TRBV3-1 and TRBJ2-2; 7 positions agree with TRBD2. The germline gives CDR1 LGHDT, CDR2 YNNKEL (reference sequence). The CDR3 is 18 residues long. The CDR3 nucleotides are TGTGCCAGCGGCCAATTTCGGACCGGGACTAAGAACACCGGGGAGCTGTTTTTT. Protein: CASGQFRTGTKNTGELFF.

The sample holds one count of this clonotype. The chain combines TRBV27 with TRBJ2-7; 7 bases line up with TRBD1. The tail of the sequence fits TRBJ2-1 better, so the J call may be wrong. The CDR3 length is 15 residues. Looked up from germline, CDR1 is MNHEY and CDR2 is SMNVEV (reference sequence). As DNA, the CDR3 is TGTGCCAGCAGCCCTAACAGGGGACCCTACAATGAGCAGTTCTTC. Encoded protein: CASSPNRGPYNEQFF.

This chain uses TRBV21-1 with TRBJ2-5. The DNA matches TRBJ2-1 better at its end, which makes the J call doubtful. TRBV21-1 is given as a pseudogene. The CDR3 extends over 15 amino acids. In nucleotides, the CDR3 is TGTGCCATTCCCACCGTGGGGTACGCATTATATGAGCAGTTCTTC. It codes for CAIPTVGYALYEQFF.

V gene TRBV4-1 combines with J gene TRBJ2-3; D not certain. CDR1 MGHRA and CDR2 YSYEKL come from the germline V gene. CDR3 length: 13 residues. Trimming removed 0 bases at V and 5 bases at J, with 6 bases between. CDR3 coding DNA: TGCGCCAGCAGCCAAGATTGGGGAGATACGCAGTATTTT. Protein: CASSQDWGDTQYF.

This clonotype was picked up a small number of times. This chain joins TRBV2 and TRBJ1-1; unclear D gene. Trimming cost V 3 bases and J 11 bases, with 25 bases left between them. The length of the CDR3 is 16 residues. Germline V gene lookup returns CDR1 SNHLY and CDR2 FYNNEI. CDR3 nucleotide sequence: TGTGCCAGCAGTGAGGGGTTGGGATTTTTCCCACTTGAGGCTTTCTTT. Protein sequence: CASSEGLGFFPLEAFF.

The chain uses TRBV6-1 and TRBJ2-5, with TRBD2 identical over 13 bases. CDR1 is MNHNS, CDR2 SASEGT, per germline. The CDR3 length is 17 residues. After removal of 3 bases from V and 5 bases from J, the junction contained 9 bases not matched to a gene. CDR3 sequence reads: CASSDGTSGISRETQYF. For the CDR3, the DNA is TGTGCCAGCAGTGATGGGACTAGCGGGATCTCCCGGGAGACCCAGTACTTC.

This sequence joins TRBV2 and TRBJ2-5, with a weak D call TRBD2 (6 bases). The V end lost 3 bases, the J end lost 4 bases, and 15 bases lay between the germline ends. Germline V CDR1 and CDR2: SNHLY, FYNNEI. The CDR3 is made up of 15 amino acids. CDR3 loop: CASSEGGLTAETQYF. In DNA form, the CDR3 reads TGTGCCAGCAGTGAGGGTGGACTAACGGCAGAGACCCAGTACTTC.

CDR3 bases: TGTGCCAGCAGCGCTTACAGGGCTGGCTACACCTTC. This sequence encodes CASSAYRAGYTF. The rearrangement links TRBV13 to TRBJ1-2; possibly TRBD1 for D (6 bases). There are 12 residues in the CDR3. Germline V CDR1 and CDR2: PRHDT, FYEKMQ (reference sequence). V shed 5 bases and J shed 7 bases, with 11 bases lying between them.

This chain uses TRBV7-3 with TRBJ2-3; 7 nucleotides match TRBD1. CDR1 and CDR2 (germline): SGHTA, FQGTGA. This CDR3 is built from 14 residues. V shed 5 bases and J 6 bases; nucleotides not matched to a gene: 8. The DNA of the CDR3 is TGTGCCAGCAGCACAGGGGTGGTTCGGGATACGCAGTATTTT. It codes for CASSTGVVRDTQYF.

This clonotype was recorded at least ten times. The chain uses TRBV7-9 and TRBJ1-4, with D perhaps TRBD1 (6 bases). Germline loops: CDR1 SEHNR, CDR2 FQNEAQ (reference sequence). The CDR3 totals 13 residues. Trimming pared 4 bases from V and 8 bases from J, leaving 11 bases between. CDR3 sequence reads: CASSSRQAEKLFF. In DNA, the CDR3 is TGTGCCAGCAGCTCGAGACAGGCCGAAAAACTGTTTTTT.

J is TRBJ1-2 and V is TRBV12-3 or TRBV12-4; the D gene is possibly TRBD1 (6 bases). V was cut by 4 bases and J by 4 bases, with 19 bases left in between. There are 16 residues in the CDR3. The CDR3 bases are TGTGCCAGCAGTTCACCAACCATACAGGGACCCTATGGCTACACCTTC. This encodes CASSSPTIQGPYGYTF.

The CDR3 loop is CASSAEAAPSNEQYV. CDR3 DNA: TGTGCCAGCAGTGCTGAGGCAGCCCCCTCCAACGAGCAGTACGTC. The rearrangement links TRBV2 to TRBJ2-7, with D unclear. CDR3 length: 15 residues. Germline V gene lookup returns CDR1 SNHLY and CDR2 FYNNEI.

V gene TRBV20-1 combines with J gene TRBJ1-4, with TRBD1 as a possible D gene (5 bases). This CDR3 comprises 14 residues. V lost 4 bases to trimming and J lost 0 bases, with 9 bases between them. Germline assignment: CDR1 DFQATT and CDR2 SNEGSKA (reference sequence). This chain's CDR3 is CSATKTATNEKLFF. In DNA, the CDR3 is TGCAGTGCTACTAAGACAGCAACTAATGAAAAACTGTTTTTT.

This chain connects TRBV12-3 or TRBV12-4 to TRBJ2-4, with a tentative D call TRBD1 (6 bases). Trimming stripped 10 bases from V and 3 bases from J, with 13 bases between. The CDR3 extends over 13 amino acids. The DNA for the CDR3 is TGTGCCACCGTGGGGGCGGACAAAAACATTCAGTACTTC. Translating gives CATVGADKNIQYF.